A selection of T cell receptor beta chains follows, all from one sample in a study of vaccination effects on CD4 cells after COVID-19. Sequenced by immunoSEQ multiplex PCR; TCRdb stores in-frame clones only, minus some. The sample has tens of thousands of clones, approximately 74% seen once. The antigens for these receptors are not known. Specimen: CD4+ T cells from PBMCs cultured without peptide, collected before COVID-19 vaccination. The receptor set was obtained from a human donor who had a prior SARS-CoV-2 infection. Both conserved end residues are part of each CDR3. The D gene is left open where the match is weak. The size of a clone is reported for some rows only, either as once, few or many, or as a class for expanded clones.

J: TRBJ1-1; V: TRBV11-2; size: once; D: .; DNA: TGTGCCAGCAGCACGGGACGGTCGAACACTGAAGCTTTCTTT; CDR3: CASSTGRSNTEAFF
J: TRBJ2-2; V: TRBV6-5; size: .; D: .; DNA: TGTGCCAGCAGCCGGGACCTTGGGCCCGGGGAGCTGTTTTTT; CDR3: CASSRDLGPGELFF
J: TRBJ2-2; V: TRBV25-1; size: .; D: .; DNA: TGTGCCAGCAGTGAACTACAGGGCGGCACCGGGGAGCTGTTTTTT; CDR3: CASSELQGGTGELFF
J: TRBJ1-4; V: TRBV12-1; size: few; D: .; DNA: TGTGCCAGCAGCTTCCAGCCCAGGGGCTCCCGCAAACTGTTTTTT; CDR3: CASSFQPRGSRKLFF
J: TRBJ2-7; V: TRBV18; size: .; D: TRBD2; DNA: TGTGCCAGCTCCCTTAGCGGGAGGCAATCCTACGAGCAGTACTTC; CDR3: CASSLSGRQSYEQYF
J: TRBJ2-7; V: TRBV2; size: few; D: .; DNA: TGTGCCAGCAGCCTTACGGTCCACGAGCAGTACTTC; CDR3: CASSLTVHEQYF
J: TRBJ2-4; V: TRBV5-1; size: .; D: .; DNA: TGCGCCAGCAGCTTCGGACAGAAAAACATTCAGTACTTC; CDR3: CASSFGQKNIQYF
J: TRBJ2-5; V: TRBV30; size: .; D: TRBD2; DNA: TGTGCCTGGAGTAAGGGACTAGCGGGGGGACAAGAGACCCAGTACTTC; CDR3: CAWSKGLAGGQETQYF
J: TRBJ2-7; V: TRBV11-2; size: .; D: TRBD1; DNA: TGTGCCAGCAGCGCAGGGGACAGGACCGTTCGCTACGAGCAGTACTTC; CDR3: CASSAGDRTVRYEQYF
J: TRBJ2-1; V: TRBV11-3; size: .; D: TRBD2; DNA: TGTGCCAGCAGCAAGAGGGGGCGGGAGGGCCTCAATGAGCAGTTCTTC; CDR3: CASSKRGREGLNEQFF
J: TRBJ2-7; V: TRBV5-8; size: .; D: .; DNA: TGTGCCAGTAGCTTTGTGGGGGCTTGGGAGCAGTACTTC; CDR3: CASSFVGAWEQYF
J: TRBJ2-2; V: TRBV27; size: .; D: TRBD2; DNA: TGTGCCAGCGCGAGACTAGCGGTAAACACCGGGGAGCTGTTTTTT; CDR3: CASARLAVNTGELFF
J: TRBJ2-4; V: TRBV27; size: .; D: .; DNA: TGTGCCAGCAGTTTATTTGCTATAGCCAAAAACATTCAGTACTTC; CDR3: CASSLFAIAKNIQYF
J: TRBJ2-7; V: TRBV7-9; size: .; D: .; DNA: TGTGCCAGCAGCTTAGGACGCCTCTACGAGCAGTACTTC; CDR3: CASSLGRLYEQYF
J: TRBJ2-1; V: TRBV25-1; size: once; D: TRBD2; DNA: TGTGCCAGCAGTGAATTGGGAGGGGTCGCCTACAATGAGCAGTTCTTC; CDR3: CASSELGGVAYNEQFF
J: TRBJ2-7; V: TRBV27; size: .; D: .; DNA: TGTGCCAGCAGTTTTCAGGGGCTCTCCTACGAGCAGTACTTC; CDR3: CASSFQGLSYEQYF
J: TRBJ1-2; V: TRBV7-2; size: .; D: TRBD1; DNA: TGTGCCAGCAGGTTGGGACAGGTCTATGGCTACACCTTC; CDR3: CASRLGQVYGYTF
J: TRBJ2-1; V: TRBV2; size: .; D: TRBD1; DNA: TGTGCCAGCAGGGACAGGGGGGATGAGCAGTTCTTC; CDR3: CASRDRGDEQFF
J: TRBJ2-3; V: TRBV5-1; size: .; D: TRBD2; DNA: TGCGCCAGCAGCTTGTTAGCGGGGGGCACAGATACGCAGTATTTT; CDR3: CASSLLAGGTDTQYF
J: TRBJ2-1; V: TRBV2; size: .; D: TRBD2; DNA: TGTGCCAGCAGTGAGGGGGGGGTAGACAATGAGCAGTTCTTC; CDR3: CASSEGGVDNEQFF
J: TRBJ2-3; V: TRBV5-6; size: few; D: .; DNA: TGTGCCAGCAGCCCCCGACCATCCGACGGAGATACGCAGTATTTT; CDR3: CASSPRPSDGDTQYF
J: TRBJ1-2; V: TRBV7-9; size: few; D: .; DNA: TGTGCCAGCAGCCCCGGGGGGGAGAGGAGCTACACCTTC; CDR3: CASSPGGERSYTF
J: TRBJ2-2; V: TRBV3-1/TRBV3-2; size: .; D: .; DNA: TGTGCCAGCAGCCAAGAGGCAGGGGCAGGGGAGCTGTTTTTT; CDR3: CASSQEAGAGELFF
J: TRBJ2-2; V: TRBV5-1; size: .; D: .; DNA: TGCGCCAGCAGCTTGGAGGAGGGGGCGGGCACCGGGGAGCTGTTTTTT; CDR3: CASSLEEGAGTGELFF
J: TRBJ2-3; V: TRBV6-5; size: .; D: .; DNA: TGTGCCAGCAGTTACTCGAGGGCAAATACGCAGTATTTT; CDR3: CASSYSRANTQYF
J: TRBJ2-5; V: TRBV5-1; size: once; D: .; DNA: TGCGCCAGCAGCTCAGGAGGCGGCGGTTTCCAAGAGACCCAGTACTTC; CDR3: CASSSGGGGFQETQYF
J: TRBJ1-2; V: TRBV5-4; size: few; D: TRBD1; DNA: TGTGCCAGCAGCACACCCGGGACAGGGGGCGGCTATGGCTACACCTTC; CDR3: CASSTPGTGGGYGYTF
J: TRBJ2-5; V: TRBV4-1; size: .; D: TRBD2; DNA: TGCGCCAGCAGCCTAAGACCAACTAGCGGGGGGGCCGGGGAATGGGAGACCCAGTACTTC; CDR3: CASSLRPTSGGAGEWETQYF
J: TRBJ1-5; V: TRBV16; size: .; D: .; DNA: TGTGCCAGCAGCCAATACGGACAGAACCATCAGCCCCAGCATTTT; CDR3: CASSQYGQNHQPQHF
J: TRBJ2-7; V: TRBV5-1; size: .; D: .; DNA: TGCGCCAGCAGCCCCCCGGACAGCCGAACCGAGCAGTACTTC; CDR3: CASSPPDSRTEQYF
J: TRBJ1-1; V: TRBV23-1; size: .; D: .; DNA: TGCGCCAGCAGCTACCATATACCGACAGTTTTTTGTAAGAACACTGAAGCTTTCTTT; CDR3: CASSYHIPTVFCKNTEAFF
J: TRBJ2-7; V: TRBV7-3; size: .; D: .; DNA: TGTGCCAGCAGCTTCTCCTCGGGGTCCTACGAGCAGTACTTC; CDR3: CASSFSSGSYEQYF
J: TRBJ1-2; V: TRBV4-3; size: .; D: .; DNA: TGCGCCAGCAGCCAAGATCTCCGGGGCGCATCCTATGGCTACACCTTC; CDR3: CASSQDLRGASYGYTF
J: TRBJ2-7; V: TRBV6-5; size: few; D: TRBD1; DNA: TGTGCCAGCAGTTACCGACCGACAGGGGCGACCTACGAGCAGTACTTC; CDR3: CASSYRPTGATYEQYF
J: TRBJ2-2; V: TRBV27; size: few; D: TRBD1; DNA: TGTGCCAGCAGTAGGGGACAGGGAAGAGGCACCGGGGAGCTGTTTTTT; CDR3: CASSRGQGRGTGELFF
J: TRBJ2-5; V: TRBV7-9; size: .; D: .; DNA: TGTGCCAGCAGCTTAGGGCTGTTAGCGACCCAGTACTTC; CDR3: CASSLGLLATQYF
J: TRBJ1-1; V: TRBV28; size: .; D: .; DNA: TGTGCCAGTTTTACTAAGCTTCGGGAGAAAGCTTTCTTT; CDR3: CASFTKLREKAFF
J: TRBJ1-4; V: TRBV19; size: .; D: .; DNA: TGTGCCAGTAGTGAGGGCCGAGGGAGGGCTCAAGGGGAAAAACTGTTTTTT; CDR3: CASSEGRGRAQGEKLFF
J: TRBJ2-7; V: TRBV2; size: few; D: .; DNA: TGTGCCAGCAGTAGGGGGGTCGCCCCCTACGAGCAGTACTTC; CDR3: CASSRGVAPYEQYF
J: TRBJ2-1; V: TRBV2; size: .; D: TRBD2; DNA: TGTGCCAGCAGTAAACTAGCGAACTCCTACAATGAGCAGTTCTTC; CDR3: CASSKLANSYNEQFF
J: TRBJ2-2; V: TRBV19; size: .; D: .; DNA: TGTGCCAGTAGTATTTTAAAAATAGGGGGGCCCGGGGAGCTGTTTTTT; CDR3: CASSILKIGGPGELFF